The sequence of this TCR beta chain was determined in a study of shared clonotypes between healthy human individuals (dated by TCRdb to between 2020 and 2021). Study-wide context: The cohort included three men and a couple of women between 18 and 49 years of age. For each donor, three plates each were used for CD4 naive and CD4 memory, two plates were used for CD8 naive, and one plate was used for CD8 memory. To estimate repertoire size and how much clonotype sharing occurs between individuals, the study deeply sequenced the blood TCR repertoires of several healthy adults. Different laboratories and diverse techniques were used to prepare libraries and sequence TCR repertoires, to increase sequencing depth and limit assay-specific biases. Per donor, leukapheresis produced somewhere between about 0.94 and 9 billion PBMCs.

The germline V gene (reference sequence) supplies CDR1 MNHEY and CDR2 SMNVEV. The CDR3 sequence holds 14 residues, the cysteine and phenylalanine included. Only CDR3 DNA is held: 42 bases, read in frame from base 1. The V end gives up 7 bases and the J end 7 bases, leaving 8 bases in the junction not matched to a gene. The study at large found these results: Because the study included a small number of donors, the genetic and exposure-history diversity represented was limited. Based on pairwise subsampling, the degree of clonotype sharing among donors was expected to be affected by sequencing depth. Compared with non-shared clonotypes, clonotypes shared by all four sorted-subset donors had higher generation probabilities. Naive subsets generally had larger estimated clonotype richness than memory subsets. Around 5.4% of naive CD4, around 3.6% of naive CD8, approximately 2% of memory CD4, and 0.4% of memory CD8 clonotypes were shared across a few donors. Even with the large sequencing depth, rarefaction of the sorted-subset datasets indicated that sequencing was incomplete. Only blood was sampled, and tissue TCR repertoires likely differ from those in blood.

Healthy HIV-negative adults with no recently reported acute infections or vaccinations were included as donors. All donors were Caucasian adults living in Nashville, Tennessee, USA. CD4+ T cells were enriched through magnetic negative selection, after which naive cells were positively selected on CD45RA and the remaining negative fraction served as the memory subset. Blood was obtained by leukapheresis, after which PBMCs were separated by Ficoll-Histopaque density gradient centrifugation and cryopreserved in liquid nitrogen vapor phase. Purity and quantity of every magnetically sorted T cell population were checked by analytical flow cytometry. Genomic DNA was isolated from each sorted fraction and quantified by UV absorbance on a Nanodrop 2000c. Using the deep immunoSEQ assay, TCR CDR3 regions were amplified from genomic DNA by multiplex PCR. For each cell subset, the extracted genomic DNA was distributed evenly across all wells of several immunoSEQ 96-well plates, and each plate served as one replicate. For sorted subsets, roughly 200 ng of genomic DNA, equivalent to roughly 30,000 T cell genomes, went into each replicate PCR. The purified libraries were quantified using a Qubit 3.0 fluorometer, sized with a Bioanalyzer 2100, and then quantified again using the KAPA Library Quantification kit. A separate single-read 150-cycle Illumina NextSeq 550 flow cell was used to sequence each immunoSEQ 96-well plate. The paper's data handling went like this. The immunoSEQ output contained only junctional sequences without quality scores, so filtering could not match that applied to full-length reads. Sequences were annotated with PyIR, a Python wrapper for IgBLAST v1.9, and V/J genes and CDR3 were assigned using IMGT germline references. Reads were removed for weak V/J assignments (E-value above 1e-6), missing CDR3, stop codons, out-of-frame junctions, or ambiguous translated residues. A V3J clonotype was defined by an identical inferred V gene, J gene, and CDR3 amino acid sequence. Percentage overlap between repertoires was computed as shared unique clonotypes divided by the size of the smaller repertoire. Repertoire richness was assessed with RTK rarefaction, the Chao1 estimator, and Recon v2.1 estimates of unobserved clonotypes. Generation probabilities for all TCRbeta clonotypes obtained by the gDNA method from a handful of donors were computed using OLGA. TCRdb provides this immuneACCESS table in a form limited to in-frame rearrangements. Some clones are lacking; in checked studies, under half of them reflect an unresolved V gene, and why the rest are absent is not known. Clonal size and the V and J genes are those of that table, whereas D and trimming came from the DNA. Here the sample has about 680,000 clones; about 80% occur a single time. The ten largest clonotypes hold 1.5% to 2% of the sample.

Turning to this clone: Its cognate antigen has yet to be identified. No base quality information exists; no much larger clone differs at one position.

Sequenced sample: memory CD4+ T cells sorted from blood. Reading the label with the study, this specimen's cell subset or site is: CD45RA-negative fraction. The V gene is TRBV27 and the J gene is TRBJ2-7, with TRBD1 identical over 12 junction bases. The sequence derives from a woman in her twenties or thirties in good health. CDR3 protein: CASTSGQGAWEQYF. The nucleotides are TGTGCCAGCACCTCGGGACAGGGGGCGTGGGAGCAGTACTTC.